The 31 T cell receptor beta chains reported below all come from one sample, sequenced in a study of long-term antiretroviral therapy in people with HIV. This was the immunoSEQ v3.0 assay at survey level. Generated by immunoSEQ multiplex PCR, the TCRdb table keeps only in-frame clones and is missing some. The repertoire holds 15,000 to 20,000 clones, over 70% seen once, with roughly 14% in the top ten. This material consisted of unsorted PBMCs, taken around 2.2 years before starting antiretroviral therapy. These receptors all come from a man aged 30 to 45 with HIV.

This chain connects TRBV29-1 to TRBJ2-4; D is ambiguous. V lost 6 bases and J 0 bases, leaving 3 bases between the germline ends. Germline V gives CDR1 SQVTM, CDR2 ANQGSEA. This CDR3 has 11 amino acids. The CDR3 here is CSVLAKNIQYF. Here the CDR3 DNA reads TGCAGCGTATTAGCCAAAAACATTCAGTACTTC.

The rearrangement joins TRBV11-3 to TRBJ2-7, with D unclear. There are 13 residues in the CDR3. Trimming shortened V by 1 base and J by 5 bases, and 9 bases separated the two germline ends. Germline V gives CDR1 SGHNT, CDR2 YENEEA. This chain's CDR3 is CASSLGRPHEQYF. DNA of the CDR3: TGTGCCAGCAGCTTAGGTAGACCCCACGAGCAGTACTTC.

This clone was seen just once. The V gene is TRBV18, the J gene TRBJ1-2, with D perhaps matching TRBD1 (6 bases). The CDR3 spans 17 residues. The germline CDR1 and CDR2 sequences are KGHSH and LQKENI. The germline V and J ends were trimmed by 2 bases and 4 bases, with 20 bases remaining between them. For the CDR3, the DNA is TGTGCCAGCTCACCAATGGACAGAGACATGGGGGGCTATGGCTACACCTTC. Amino acids: CASSPMDRDMGGYGYTF.

V usage is TRBV9 and J usage is TRBJ2-7, with D perhaps TRBD2 (5 bases). CDR3 length equals 17 residues. V was cut by 0 bases and J by 0 bases, with 16 bases left in between. Germline V gene sequence: CDR1 SGDLS, CDR2 YYNGEE. The CDR3 region is CASSVAGVGSGSYEQYF. CDR3 DNA: TGTGCCAGCAGCGTAGCCGGGGTGGGGAGCGGCTCCTACGAGCAGTACTTC.

V gene TRBV6-4 combines with J gene TRBJ1-5, with D possibly matching TRBD1 (5 bases). This CDR3 contains 18 residues. Trimming took off 7 bases at V and 3 bases at J, with 25 bases between the two ends. Germline V CDR1 and CDR2: MRHNA, SNTAGT. CDR3 region: CASKRGFPNPVTNQPQHF. CDR3 DNA: TGTGCCAGCAAAAGGGGTTTCCCCAATCCGGTGACCAATCAGCCCCAGCATTTT.

This chain joins TRBV10-2 and TRBJ2-5; D is ambiguous. Germline V gives CDR1 WSHSY, CDR2 SAAADI. The ends were cut back, 11 bases at V and 5 bases at J, with 15 bases in the middle. This CDR3 is 12 amino acids long. The CDR3 DNA reads as TGCGCCGGTGGGTCGGCTGGGGAGACCCAGTACTTC. Translating it yields CAGGSAGETQYF.

The chain uses TRBV6-6 and TRBJ1-5; unclear D gene. The germline CDR1 and CDR2 sequences are MNHNY and SVGAGI (reference sequence). This CDR3 is 13 amino acids long. Trimming left V 0 bases short and J 10 bases short, with 10 bases between. CDR3 sequence: CASSYSTDLPQHF. The CDR3 DNA follows: TGTGCCAGCAGTTACTCGACGGACCTTCCCCAGCATTTT.

In this sample, this clone turned up once. One junction end disagrees with the germline gene, perhaps due to a read error. The chain combines TRBV7-7 with TRBJ2-1, with 9 nucleotides matching TRBD1. The CDR3 totals 16 residues. The V gene's germline CDR1 is SSHAT and CDR2 FNYEAQ (reference sequence). The chain's CDR3 is CASSRRGDRVDTEQFF. CDR3 bases: TGTGCTAGCAGTCGTAGGGGGGACAGGGTCGATACTGAGCAGTTCTTC.

This rearrangement joins TRBV6-1 to TRBJ1-6, with 9 nucleotides matching TRBD1. The length of the CDR3 is 13 residues. The germline V gene has CDR1 MNHNS and CDR2 SASEGT. The CDR3 DNA sequence: TGTGCGGAAAGGACAGGGGAAAATTCACCCCTCCACTTT. Translation gives CAERTGENSPLHF.

This rearrangement joins TRBV5-4 to TRBJ2-1, with D possibly being TRBD1 (5 bases). The germline V gene has CDR1 SGHNT and CDR2 YYREEE (reference sequence). The CDR3 is 12 residues long. V was shortened by 9 bases and J by 6 bases, with 13 bases between the two germline ends. The CDR3 DNA reads TGTGCCACAGGGTATAGGATCAATGAGCAGTTCTTC. Translated: CATGYRINEQFF.

This clone was observed a single time. The CDR3 DNA reads as TGTGCCAGCAGCTTATGGCCCGACAGAAACACTGAAGCTTTCTTT. It encodes CASSLWPDRNTEAFF. This chain joins TRBV7-3 and TRBJ1-1, with D perhaps matching TRBD1 (5 bases). The CDR3 sequence is 15 residues long. In germline, CDR1 is SGHTA, CDR2 FQGTGA. Deletions cut 2 bases from V and 2 bases from J, with 12 bases between.

The chain links TRBV7-8 to TRBJ2-2; tentatively, D is TRBD1 or TRBD2 (6 bases each). CDR3 length: 16 amino acids. Trimming shortened V by 5 bases and J by 0 bases, and 13 bases separated the two germline ends. The germline gives CDR1 SGHVS, CDR2 FQNEAQ. As DNA, the CDR3 is TGTGCCAGCAGCAGGAGGGGGGTTACGAACACCGGGGAGCTGTTTTTT. This sequence encodes CASSRRGVTNTGELFF. Complete variable domain (other parts from reference TRBV7-8 and TRBJ2-2): GAGVSQSPRYKVAKRGQDVALRCDPISGHVSLFWYQQALGQGPEFLTYFQNEAQLDKSGLPSDRFFAERPEGSVSTLKIQRTQQEDSAVYLCASSRRGVTNTGELFFGEGSRLTVL.

The CDR3: CSVHTGTGDSGANVLTF. The CDR3 region has the DNA TGCAGCGTTCACACCGGGACAGGGGACTCTGGGGCCAACGTCCTGACTTTC. V usage is TRBV29-1 and J usage is TRBJ2-6, with 10 bases aligning to TRBD1. Germline V CDR1 and CDR2: SQVTM, ANQGSEA. The junction had 7 bases not matched to a gene; V was cut back by 5 bases and J by 0 bases. This CDR3 has 17 amino acids.

The chain has TRBV9 and TRBJ2-2; 8 nucleotides agree with TRBD1. This CDR3 spans 14 amino acids. The germline CDR1 and CDR2 sequences are SGDLS and YYNGEE. The V and J ends lost 1 base and 5 bases, in that order; junction bases with no gene match: 1. The CDR3 is CASSVRQGTGELFF. CDR3 DNA: TGTGCCAGCAGCGTAAGACAGGGGACCGGGGAGCTGTTTTTT.

The chain joins TRBV5-1 to TRBJ2-5, with D possibly matching TRBD2 (5 bases). Germline CDR1 reads SGHRS; CDR2 reads YFSETQ. CDR3 length: 14 amino acids. V was trimmed by 4 bases and J by 3 bases, leaving 13 bases between them. CDR3 coding DNA: TGCGCCAGCAGCCAAGCAAGCGGCGAAGAGACCCAGTACTTC. It yields the protein CASSQASGEETQYF.

This chain connects TRBV9 to TRBJ2-1; 10 bases match TRBD2. This CDR3 region has 15 residues. Germline CDR1 SGDLS, CDR2 YYNGEE. J gave up 10 bases and V 0 bases, and 7 bases lay outside the gene matches. CDR3 nucleotides: TGTGCCAGCAGCGTAGTAAGCGGGGGGGCGGGGGAGCAGTTCTTC. Protein sequence: CASSVVSGGAGEQFF. The full variable domain, its missing parts supplied by reference TRBV9 and TRBJ2-1, is DSGVTQTPKHLITATGQRVTLRCSPRSGDLSVYWYQQSLDQGLQFLIQYYNGEERAKGNILERFSAQQFPDLHSELNLSSLELGDSALYFCASSVVSGGAGEQFFGPGTRLTVL.

This chain connects TRBV15 to TRBJ2-7; 7 nucleotides agree with TRBD2. Germline CDR1 is LNHNV and CDR2 is YYDKDF (reference sequence). The length of the CDR3 is 17 residues. After removal of 3 bases from V and 1 base from J, the junction contained 12 bases not matched to a gene. The CDR3 nucleotides are TGTGCCACCAGCAGTGGTTATAGCGGGTATCTTTCCTACGAGCAGTACTTC. The encoded protein is CATSSGYSGYLSYEQYF.

The chain links TRBV19 to TRBJ1-1; 8 bases map to TRBD1. This CDR3 contains 13 residues. The germline gives CDR1 LNHDA, CDR2 SQIVND (reference sequence). J was trimmed by 4 bases and V by 10 bases; bases with no gene match: 8. The CDR3 sequence is CATSGGAGTEAFF. DNA of the CDR3: TGTGCCACTTCAGGGGGCGCTGGCACTGAAGCTTTCTTT.

V gene TRBV15 combines with J gene TRBJ1-5; TRBD1 matches 7 bases. This CDR3 is 15 amino acids long. Germline V gene sequence: CDR1 LNHNV, CDR2 YYDKDF (reference sequence). J lost 0 bases, V lost 3 bases, and 2 bases had no gene match. This CDR3 reads CATSRGTDSNQPQHF. DNA of the CDR3: TGTGCCACCAGCAGGGGGACAGATAGCAATCAGCCCCAGCATTTT. Full variable domain (outside the CDR3, taken from reference TRBV15 and TRBJ1-5): DAMVIQNPRYQVTQFGKPVTLSCSQTLNHNVMYWYQQKSSQAPKLLFHYYDKDFNNEADTPDNFQSRRPNTSFCFLDIRSPGLGDTAMYLCATSRGTDSNQPQHFGDGTRLSIL.

The chain links TRBV5-1 to TRBJ2-5; no reliable D call. Trimming stripped 0 bases from V and 5 bases from J, with 11 bases between. The length of the CDR3 is 14 residues. Germline lookup yields CDR1 SGHRS and CDR2 YFSETQ. CDR3 sequence: CASSLAGVAETQYF. DNA for the CDR3: TGCGCCAGCAGCTTGGCTGGCGTCGCGGAGACCCAGTACTTC.

There are a few counts of this clone. The V and J genes are TRBV18 and TRBJ1-5; D is unclear. The CDR3 spans 14 residues. V was shortened by 3 bases and J by 3 bases, with 9 bases between the two germline ends. From germline, CDR1 is KGHSH and CDR2 LQKENI. In DNA form, the CDR3 reads TGTGCCAGCTCACCGAACGGGATCAATCAGCCCCAGCATTTT. Translating it yields CASSPNGINQPQHF.

The V and J genes are TRBV5-4 and TRBJ1-1, with D possibly matching TRBD1 (6 bases). V shed 4 bases and J shed 1 base, with 14 bases lying between them. The CDR3 is 15 amino acids. Germline V gives CDR1 SGHNT, CDR2 YYREEE (reference sequence). Here the CDR3 DNA reads TGTGCCAGCAGCCGACTCCAACAGGGGAACACTGAAGCTTTCTTT. Its protein is CASSRLQQGNTEAFF.

This clone counts as medium-sized. The chain employs TRBV5-1 and TRBJ1-3; D is ambiguous. The CDR3 contains 13 residues. The germline V gene has CDR1 SGHRS and CDR2 YFSETQ. Trimming left V 4 bases short and J 3 bases short, with 8 bases between. The CDR3 here is CASSPVYGNTIYF. In DNA form, the CDR3 reads TGCGCCAGCAGCCCTGTCTATGGAAACACCATATATTTT.

The chain carries TRBV6-5 and TRBJ2-7; D might be TRBD1 (6 bases). The CDR3 length is 15 residues. V lost 2 bases to trimming and J lost 3 bases, with 14 bases between them. Germline V gene sequence: CDR1 MNHEY, CDR2 SVGAGI. The CDR3: CASSYAKGQLYEQYF. The CDR3 nucleotides read TGTGCCAGCAGTTACGCGAAAGGACAGCTCTACGAGCAGTACTTC.

The V and J genes are TRBV9 and TRBJ2-1, with D uncertain. Germline-derived CDR1 and CDR2 are SGDLS and YYNGEE. Trimming stripped 3 bases from V and 2 bases from J, with 12 bases between. The CDR3 is made up of 15 amino acids. This CDR3 reads CASSGPVNPYNEQFF. CDR3 nucleotides: TGTGCCAGCAGCGGACCGGTGAATCCCTACAATGAGCAGTTCTTC.

This clone was counted only a few times. This chain links TRBV5-4 with TRBJ1-2; a weak D match, TRBD1 (6 bases). The CDR3 loop spans 15 amino acids. Germline V CDR1 and CDR2: SGHNT, YYREEE (reference sequence). V gave up 0 bases and J gave up 2 bases, with 11 bases separating them. The CDR3 loop reads CASSLEGQANYGYTF. The CDR3 DNA is TGTGCCAGCAGCTTGGAGGGACAAGCAAACTATGGCTACACCTTC.

The chain carries TRBV27 and TRBJ2-1, with D unresolved. Germline loops: CDR1 MNHEY, CDR2 SMNVEV (reference sequence). Trimming took off 5 bases at V and 0 bases at J, with 5 bases between the two ends. The CDR3 has 13 residues. Written as DNA, the CDR3 is TGTGCCAGCAGTCACAGCTCCTACAATGAGCAGTTCTTC. Translated: CASSHSSYNEQFF.

The chain links TRBV5-5 to TRBJ2-7, with 10 bases matching TRBD2. CDR3 length equals 16 residues. V lost 4 bases to trimming and J lost 2 bases; unmatched junction nucleotides: 9. Per the germline V gene, CDR1 is SGHKS and CDR2 is YYEKEE (reference sequence). CDR3 loop: CASSASTSGAAYEQYF. CDR3 sequence (DNA): TGTGCCAGCAGCGCATCCACTAGCGGGGCCGCCTACGAGCAGTACTTC.

V is TRBV9 and J is TRBJ1-1, with unresolved D. The CDR3 contains 14 residues. Trimming cost V 3 bases and J 8 bases, with 17 bases left between them. Germline V CDR1 and CDR2: SGDLS, YYNGEE. The CDR3 bases are TGTGCCAGCAGCGCCTCAGCTTGGGGAAGCGAAGCTTTCTTT. This encodes CASSASAWGSEAFF.

The V and J genes are TRBV27 and TRBJ1-5; 8 bases match TRBD1. In germline, CDR1 is MNHEY, CDR2 SMNVEV (reference sequence). V gave up 6 bases and J gave up 0 bases; unmatched junction bases: 1. The CDR3 length is 14 residues. The CDR3 DNA reads TGTGCCAGCAGGGACAGGGATAGCAATCAGCCCCAGCATTTT. It yields the protein CASRDRDSNQPQHF.

V is TRBV5-4 and J is TRBJ1-2, with a tentative D call TRBD1 (6 bases). V was trimmed by 0 bases and J by 4 bases, leaving 13 bases between them. In germline, CDR1 is SGHNT, CDR2 YYREEE (reference sequence). This CDR3 has 15 amino acids. The CDR3 sequence is CASSLDRVGLYGYTF. The CDR3 DNA reads TGTGCCAGCAGCTTGGACAGGGTGGGGCTCTATGGCTACACCTTC.